Below are 23 T cell receptor beta chains sequenced from a single sample in a study of T cell repertoires in cytomegalovirus infection. From the reads, TCRdb called clonotypes with MiXCR, one entry per CDR3 protein. The data contain about 700,000 distinct CDR3 sequences, around 30% of them singletons. These receptors' antigens are unknown. The sequencing here drew on cultured PBMCs, taken from culture after CMV antigen stimulation. All receptors derive from a human donor in good health (CMV status not recorded). Some clones in this sample may be carry-over from other donors' samples.

This chain joins TRBV6-4 and TRBJ2-3; 13 bases are a match to TRBD2. V shed 5 bases and J 2 bases; nucleotides not matched to a gene: 4. From germline, CDR1 is MRHNA and CDR2 SNTAGT. This CDR3 contains 16 residues. CDR3 protein: CASSRTSGGITDTQYF. In DNA form, the CDR3 reads TGTGCCAGCAGTAGGACTAGCGGGGGCATCACAGATACGCAGTATTTT.

This clonotype occurred many times. The chain couples TRBV7-2 to TRBJ2-1; no reliable D call. Germline CDR1 reads SGHTA; CDR2 reads FQGNSA. This CDR3 has 14 amino acids. Trimming left V 0 bases short and J 3 bases short, with 6 bases between. The CDR3 loop is CASSLALSYNEQFF. The CDR3 nucleotides are TGTGCCAGCAGCTTAGCGCTCAGCTACAATGAGCAGTTCTTC.

This clonotype has a count of ten or more. This chain links TRBV7-2 with TRBJ2-5; D unclear. This CDR3 is built from 14 residues. The V end lost 1 base, the J end lost 5 bases, and 11 bases lay between the germline ends. Germline-derived CDR1 and CDR2 are SGHTA and FQGNSA. The CDR3 region has the DNA TGTGCCAGCAGCTTAGAGGTGTGCTGGGAGACCCAGTACTTC. It translates to CASSLEVCWETQYF.

The chain is built from TRBV4-1 and TRBJ1-4; no reliable D call. CDR3 length: 15 residues. From germline, CDR1 is MGHRA and CDR2 YSYEKL. Trimming removed 1 base from V and 8 bases from J, with 14 bases in between. CDR3 in amino acids: CASSQVAQLSEKLFF. For the CDR3, the DNA is TGCGCCAGCAGCCAAGTGGCCCAGCTATCCGAAAAACTGTTTTTT.

The chain employs TRBV5-1 and TRBJ2-3; D possibly uses TRBD1 or TRBD2 (5 bases each). Deletions cut 0 bases from V and 8 bases from J, with 22 bases between. Germline V lookup: CDR1 SGHRS, CDR2 YFSETQ. This CDR3 region has 17 residues. The DNA of the CDR3 is TGCGCCAGCAGCTTGGAATCGGGTTTCGGGACCTCGGTTACGCAGTATTTT. Encoded protein: CASSLESGFGTSVTQYF.

This clonotype has a handful of counts. The genes are TRBV7-2 and TRBJ2-5; D is unclear. The CDR3 totals 14 residues. Germline values: CDR1 SGHTA, CDR2 FQGNSA. V gave up 4 bases and J gave up 2 bases, with 11 bases separating them. The CDR3: CASSSTQRQETQYF. The CDR3 DNA sequence: TGTGCCAGCAGCTCCACCCAAAGACAAGAGACCCAGTACTTC.

The chain couples TRBV12-3 or TRBV12-4 to TRBJ2-1, with D perhaps being TRBD1 or TRBD2 (5 bases each). There are 15 residues in the CDR3. The germline V and J ends were trimmed by 6 bases and 7 bases, with 19 bases remaining between them. Here the CDR3 DNA reads TGTGCCAGCAGCGCGAGGGGCTCTAAGAGAAATGAGCAGTTCTTC. It translates to CASSARGSKRNEQFF.

The rearrangement links TRBV4-1 to TRBJ1-1, with D possibly being TRBD1 (6 bases). The CDR3 runs to 15 residues. V dropped 5 bases and J dropped 0 bases, with 13 bases sitting between them. Germline CDR1 and CDR2: MGHRA and YSYEKL. CDR3 loop: CASSTSTGMNTEAFF. DNA of the CDR3: TGCGCCAGCAGCACCTCGACAGGAATGAACACTGAAGCTTTCTTT.

The chain carries TRBV6-2 or TRBV6-3 and TRBJ2-5, with TRBD2 identical over 7 bases. Germline CDR1 is MNHEY and CDR2 is SVGEGT. J was trimmed by 3 bases and V by 1 base; bases with no gene match: 2. The CDR3 consists of 14 residues. The CDR3 is CASSYWAGEETQYF. The CDR3 DNA reads as TGTGCCAGCAGTTACTGGGCGGGAGAAGAGACCCAGTACTTC.

The chain combines TRBV2 with TRBJ2-2; D gene uncertain. This CDR3 is built from 11 residues. CDR1 is SNHLY, CDR2 FYNNEI, per germline. The V end was cut by 6 bases, the J end by 7 bases, with 6 bases between. CDR3 amino acids: CASRRLGELFF. The CDR3 nucleotides are TGTGCCAGCAGGAGGCTCGGGGAGCTGTTTTTT.

This clonotype has more than one count but fewer than ten. The chain joins TRBV27 to TRBJ2-1; D may be TRBD1 or TRBD2 (5 bases each). V was shortened by 6 bases and J by 3 bases, with 15 bases between the two germline ends. The CDR3 loop spans 15 amino acids. The germline gives CDR1 MNHEY, CDR2 SMNVEV (reference sequence). The CDR3 spells CASRVHRDLYNEQFF. The CDR3 DNA is TGTGCCAGCAGGGTCCACCGGGACCTCTACAATGAGCAGTTCTTC.

This chain uses TRBV6-5 with TRBJ1-2, with 7 bases fitting TRBD1. Germline V gene data show CDR1 as MNHEY and CDR2 as SVGAGI. J gave up 1 base and V 2 bases, and 10 bases lay outside the gene matches. The CDR3 length is 17 residues. CDR3 amino acids: CASSYPGTARRNYGYTF. CDR3 nucleotide sequence: TGTGCCAGCAGTTACCCGGGGACAGCCAGACGTAACTATGGCTACACCTTC.

V and J are TRBV28 and TRBJ2-5; 8 nucleotides align to TRBD2. V lost 2 bases and J lost 3; bases outside the gene matches: 5. CDR3 size: 15 residues. CDR1 is MDHEN, CDR2 SYDVKM, per germline. The CDR3 loop reads CASSLVGGAKETQYF. In DNA form, the CDR3 reads TGTGCCAGCAGTTTAGTCGGGGGGGCCAAAGAGACCCAGTACTTC.

The gene calls are TRBV7-6 and TRBJ2-3, with no clear D. The CDR3 sequence is 16 residues long. With 1 base removed from V and 0 bases from J, the gap between germline ends came to 11 bases. CDR1 and CDR2 (germline): SGHVS, FNYEAQ. The CDR3 loop reads CASSLDILSSTDTQYF. In DNA form, the CDR3 reads TGTGCCAGCAGCTTAGACATACTATCTAGCACAGATACGCAGTATTTT. The full variable domain, rest sourced from reference TRBV7-6 and TRBJ2-3, is GAGVSQSPRYKVTKRGQDVALRCDPISGHVSLYWYRQALGQGPEFLTYFNYEAQQDKSGLPNDRFSAERPEGSISTLTIQRTEQRDSAMYRCASSLDILSSTDTQYFGPGTRLTVL.

The chain uses TRBV27 and TRBJ1-6, with unresolved D. The CDR3 runs 14 residues. The germline V gene has CDR1 MNHEY and CDR2 SMNVEV (reference sequence). Deletions cut 6 bases from V and 3 bases from J, with 9 bases between. CDR3 protein: CASRSSFYNSPLHF. As DNA, the CDR3 is TGTGCCAGCAGGAGCTCCTTCTATAATTCACCCCTCCACTTT.

In the case of this clonotype: Relative to the germline gene, one junction end is altered; a read error may explain this. The chain combines TRBV4-1 with TRBJ1-5, with no clear D. The CDR3 runs to 15 residues. The germline V gene has CDR1 MGHRA and CDR2 YSYEKL. The CDR3: CASSQAFRSDQPQHF. The CDR3 nucleotides are TGTGCCAGCAGCCAAGCGTTCAGAAGTGATCAGCCCCAGCATTTT.

This clonotype was found a few times. The J gene is TRBJ2-2, the V gene TRBV11-2, with TRBD1 matching over 7 bases. The CDR3 runs to 15 residues. The V and J ends lost 5 bases and 0 bases, in that order; junction bases with no gene match: 3. Per the germline V gene, CDR1 is SGHAT and CDR2 is FQNNGV. CDR3: CASSPGGSNTGELFF. The CDR3 nucleotides are TGTGCCAGCAGCCCAGGGGGTTCGAACACCGGGGAGCTGTTTTTT.

The rearrangement uses TRBV19 and TRBJ1-6; D call uncertain. The germline CDR1 and CDR2 sequences are LNHDA and SQIVND (reference sequence). The CDR3 is 15 residues long. The V end lost 5 bases, the J end lost 11 bases, and 19 bases lay between the germline ends. The CDR3 DNA follows: TGTGCCAGTAGTCCTCGGACGGCTTCTTCTCCACCCCTCCACTTT. It codes for CASSPRTASSPPLHF.

In its sample, this clonotype was seen a few times. The DNA for the CDR3 is TGTGCCAGCAGACCCCTGGAAGTGTCCTACGAGCAGTACTTC. This gives the protein CASRPLEVSYEQYF. J is TRBJ2-7 and V is TRBV6-1; D unclear. Germline values: CDR1 MNHNS, CDR2 SASEGT. The V gene lost 6 bases and the J gene lost 1 base, with 13 bases spanning the gap. The CDR3 sequence is 14 residues long.

This clonotype was observed a handful of times. The CDR3 DNA reads TGTGCCAGCAGCCCCCTAGGGGGCTTCAATGAGCAGTTCTTC. Amino acid sequence: CASSPLGGFNEQFF. V usage is TRBV6-1 and J usage is TRBJ2-1; TRBD1 aligns across 7 bases. From germline, CDR1 is MNHNS and CDR2 SASEGT. J lost 6 bases, V lost 6 bases, and 8 bases had no gene match. CDR3 length: 14 amino acids.

This clonotype has more than one count but fewer than ten. The junction departs from the called germline gene at one end, perhaps through a read error. The chain links TRBV2 to TRBJ1-6; TRBD1 aligns across 7 bases. Germline assignment: CDR1 SNHLY and CDR2 FYNNEI. The CDR3 runs 13 residues. The CDR3 nucleotides are TGTGCCAGCAGTGAAGCGATTTCAGGGACAGAGTTTTTT. Its translation: CASSEAISGTEFF.

This clonotype was counted between two and nine times. The gene calls are TRBV11-2 and TRBJ2-7; D gene ambiguous. This CDR3 is built from 16 residues. Trimming stripped 5 bases from V and 8 bases from J, with 25 bases between. From germline, CDR1 is SGHAT and CDR2 FQNNGV. CDR3 nucleotides: TGTGCCAGCAGCACCCCGAGACACCGACCGGCTCTGAAGCAGTACTTC. Protein sequence: CASSTPRHRPALKQYF. Filled out from reference TRBV11-2 and TRBJ2-7, the complete variable domain reads EAGVAQSPRYKIIEKRQSVAFWCNPISGHATLYWYQQILGQGPKLLIQFQNNGVVDDSQLPKDRFSAERLKGVDSTLKIQPAKLEDSAVYLCASSTPRHRPALKQYFGPGTRLTVT.

The chain couples TRBV6-1 to TRBJ2-1, with no clear D. The V end lost 6 bases, the J end lost 0 bases, and 12 bases lay between the germline ends. Per germline, CDR1 MNHNS and CDR2 SASEGT. There are 15 residues in the CDR3. CDR3 sequence reads: CASRETGSSYNEQFF. CDR3 DNA: TGTGCCAGCAGGGAGACTGGTAGCTCCTACAATGAGCAGTTCTTC.